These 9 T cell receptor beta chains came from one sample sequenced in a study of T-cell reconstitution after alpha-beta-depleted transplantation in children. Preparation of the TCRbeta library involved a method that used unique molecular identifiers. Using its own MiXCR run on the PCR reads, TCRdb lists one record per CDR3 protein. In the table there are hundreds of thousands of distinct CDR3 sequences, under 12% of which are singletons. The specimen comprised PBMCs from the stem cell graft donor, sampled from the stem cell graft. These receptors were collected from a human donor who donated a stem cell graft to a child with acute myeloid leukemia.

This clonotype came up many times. The DNA of the CDR3 is TGCGCCAGCAGCCAAGATGACCGTGGAGGCGAGCAGTTCTTC. Its protein is CASSQDDRGGEQFF. This rearrangement joins TRBV4-3 to TRBJ2-1, with D possibly TRBD2 on 5 matching bases. V gave up 0 bases and J gave up 10 bases, with 13 bases separating them. The CDR3 contains 14 residues. In germline, CDR1 is LGHNA, CDR2 YSLEER.

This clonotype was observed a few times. CDR3 loop: CASSLGAFVKSDTQYF. In nucleotides, the CDR3 is TGTGCCAGCAGCTTGGGGGCGTTTGTGAAATCAGATACGCAGTATTTT. The V gene is TRBV5-6, the J gene TRBJ2-3; D ambiguous. The CDR3 spans 16 residues. The V and J ends lost 0 bases and 4 bases respectively, with 15 bases between them. Germline V gene lookup returns CDR1 SGHDT and CDR2 YYEEEE. Full variable domain (outside the CDR3, taken from reference TRBV5-6 and TRBJ2-3): DAGVTQSPTHLIKTRGQQVTLRCSPKSGHDTVSWYQQALGQGPQFIFQYYEEEERQRGNFPDRFSGHQFPNYSSELNVNALLLGDSALYLCASSLGAFVKSDTQYFGPGTRLTVL.

In DNA form, the CDR3 reads TGTGCCAGCAGCTTAAGTCCAGCGGGTACCTACGAGCAGTACTTC. Translation: CASSLSPAGTYEQYF. The V gene is TRBV7-2, the J gene TRBJ2-7, with D perhaps TRBD2 (6 bases). Trimming removed 2 bases at V and 2 bases at J, with 13 bases between. This CDR3 is built from 15 residues. Germline CDR1 reads SGHTA; CDR2 reads FQGNSA. Full variable domain (missing parts from reference TRBV7-2 and TRBJ2-7): GAGVSQSPSNKVTEKGKDVELRCDPISGHTALYWYRQSLGQGLEFLIYFQGNSAPDKSGLPSDRFSAERTGGSVSTLTIQRTQQEDSAVYLCASSLSPAGTYEQYFGPGTRLTVT.

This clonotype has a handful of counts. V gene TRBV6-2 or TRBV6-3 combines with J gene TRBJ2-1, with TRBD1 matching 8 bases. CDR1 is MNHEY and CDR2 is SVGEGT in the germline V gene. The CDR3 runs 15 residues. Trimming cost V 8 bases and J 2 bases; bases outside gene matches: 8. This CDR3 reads CASSRPGQAYNEQFF. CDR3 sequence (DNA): TGTGCCAGCTCCCGACCGGGACAGGCCTACAATGAGCAGTTCTTC.

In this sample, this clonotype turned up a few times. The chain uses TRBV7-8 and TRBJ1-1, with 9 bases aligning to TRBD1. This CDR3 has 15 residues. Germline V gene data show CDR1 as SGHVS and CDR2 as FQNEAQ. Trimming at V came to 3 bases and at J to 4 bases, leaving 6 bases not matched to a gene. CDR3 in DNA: TGTGCCAGCAGCTTTCGGACAGGGGAGACCACTGAAGCTTTCTTT. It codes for CASSFRTGETTEAFF.

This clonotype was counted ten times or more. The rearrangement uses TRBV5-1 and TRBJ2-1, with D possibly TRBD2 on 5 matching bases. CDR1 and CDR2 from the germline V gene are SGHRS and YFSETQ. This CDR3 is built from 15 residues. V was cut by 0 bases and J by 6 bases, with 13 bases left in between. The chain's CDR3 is CASSLAWEKGNEQFF. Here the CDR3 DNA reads TGCGCCAGCAGCTTGGCGTGGGAGAAGGGCAATGAGCAGTTCTTC.

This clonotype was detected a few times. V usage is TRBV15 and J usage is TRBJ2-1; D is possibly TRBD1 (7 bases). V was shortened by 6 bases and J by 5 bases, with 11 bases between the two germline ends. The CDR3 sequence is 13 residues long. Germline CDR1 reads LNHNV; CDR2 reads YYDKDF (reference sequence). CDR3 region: CATRSGGNNEQFF. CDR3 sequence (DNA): TGTGCCACCAGGTCAGGGGGGAACAATGAGCAGTTCTTC.

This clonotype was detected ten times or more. The CDR3 loop is CASSLGLAWNEQFF. Here the CDR3 DNA reads TGTGCCAGCAGTTTAGGTCTAGCCTGGAATGAGCAGTTCTTC. The chain carries TRBV27 and TRBJ2-1, with a possible D match to TRBD2 (5 bases). Trimming removed 2 bases at V and 7 bases at J, with 12 bases between. Looked up from germline, CDR1 is MNHEY and CDR2 is SMNVEV (reference sequence). This CDR3 has 14 amino acids.

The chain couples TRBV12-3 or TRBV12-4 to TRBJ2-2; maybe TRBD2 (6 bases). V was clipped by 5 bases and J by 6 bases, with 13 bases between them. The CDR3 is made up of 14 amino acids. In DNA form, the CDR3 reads TGTGCCAGCAGTCCCTGGGGGAGGCCCGGGGAGCTGTTTTTT. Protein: CASSPWGRPGELFF.